This is a list of T cell receptor beta chains from one sample in a study of blood T cell repertoires in COVID-19. Produced via immunoSEQ multiplex PCR; TCRdb's table is partial and in-frame only. The table lists tens of thousands of clones, over 80% of them singletons. Sequenced material: peripheral blood. These receptors were collected from an elderly woman with active or convalescent COVID-19. CDR3s include the opening cysteine and the closing phenylalanine or tryptophan. The D gene is left open where the match is weak. A clone size is listed for some rows: how often the clone was seen (once, few, many), or a class if it is expanded.

v_gene	abundance	j_gene	d_gene	CDR3aa	CDR3nt
TRBV28	-	TRBJ1-4	-	CASNREGATNEKLFF	TGTGCCAGCAATAGGGAAGGGGCAACTAATGAAAAACTGTTTTTT
TRBV7-2	-	TRBJ2-2	-	CASSSQGFTGELFF	TGTGCCAGCAGTAGCCAGGGGTTCACCGGGGAGCTGTTTTTT
TRBV2	-	TRBJ1-3	-	CASSRGGQFVGNTIYF	TGTGCCAGCAGCCGCGGGGGACAATTTGTTGGAAACACCATATATTTT
TRBV19	-	TRBJ2-7	-	CASSIQDSSYEQYF	TGTGCCAGTAGTATTCAGGACAGTTCCTACGAGCAGTACTTC
TRBV19	-	TRBJ2-5	TRBD1	CASRSGTEGETQYF	TGTGCCAGTAGGTCCGGGACAGAGGGAGAGACCCAGTACTTC
TRBV7-9	-	TRBJ1-1	TRBD1	CASSLPGGRVAEAFF	TGTGCCAGCAGCTTACCAGGGGGCAGGGTCGCTGAAGCTTTCTTT
TRBV19	-	TRBJ2-2	TRBD1	CASSVQGAVSGELFF	TGTGCCAGTAGTGTACAGGGGGCGGTGAGCGGGGAGCTGTTTTTT
TRBV9	once	TRBJ1-1	-	CASSQPGTSNTEAFF	TGTGCCAGCAGCCAACCCGGGACATCGAACACTGAAGCTTTCTTT
TRBV29-1	-	TRBJ1-5	-	CSASWSYNQPQHF	TGCAGCGCTAGTTGGTCCTACAATCAGCCCCAGCATTTT
TRBV21-1	few	TRBJ2-3	-	CATLGGPHTDTQYF	TGTGCCACCCTAGGGGGACCACACACAGATACGCAGTATTTT
TRBV6-1	-	TRBJ2-7	TRBD2	CASSEALASGTSYEQYF	TGTGCCAGCAGTGAAGCGCTGGCTAGCGGGACTTCCTACGAGCAGTACTTC
TRBV9	-	TRBJ2-1	-	CASSVDSSSYNEQFF	TGTGCCAGCAGCGTAGACTCGAGCTCCTACAATGAGCAGTTCTTC
TRBV25-1	-	TRBJ1-6	-	CASSDGVSPLHF	TGTGCCAGCAGTGATGGAGTTTCACCCCTCCACTTT
TRBV24-1	-	TRBJ1-1	TRBD1	CATSDRAATEAFF	TGTGCCACATCAGACAGGGCGGCCACTGAAGCTTTCTTT
TRBV5-4	-	TRBJ1-1	-	CASSFVGGDAEAFF	TGTGCCAGCAGCTTCGTAGGCGGGGACGCTGAAGCTTTCTTT
TRBV12-3/TRBV12-4	-	TRBJ1-4	-	CASSLAYNEKLFF	TGTGCCAGCAGTTTAGCGTATAATGAAAAACTGTTTTTT
TRBV30	few	TRBJ2-7	-	CAWSRNEQYF	TGTGCCTGGAGTCGTAACGAGCAGTACTTC
TRBV9	-	TRBJ2-1	TRBD2	CASSVRLAGDLDEQFF	TGTGCCAGCAGCGTAAGACTAGCGGGAGATTTGGATGAGCAGTTCTTC
TRBV4-2	few	TRBJ1-6	TRBD1	CASSLTGADSPLHF	TGTGCCAGCAGCCTGACAGGGGCTGATTCACCCCTCCACTTT
TRBV5-5	-	TRBJ1-5	-	CASSFIAGEGQPQHF	TGTGCCAGCAGCTTTATAGCAGGGGAAGGTCAGCCCCAGCATTTT
TRBV6-6	-	TRBJ1-6	-	CASSSGDSPLHF	TGTGCCAGCAGTTCAGGGGACTCACCCCTCCACTTT
TRBV7-2	-	TRBJ2-5	TRBD2	CASSGKRGGAGETQYF	TGTGCCAGCAGCGGAAAGCGGGGGGGCGCGGGCGAGACCCAGTACTTC
TRBV24-1	once	TRBJ2-3	TRBD2	CATSSSGGAGTDTQYF	TGTGCCACCAGCTCTAGCGGGGGGGCCGGCACAGATACGCAGTATTTT
TRBV7-9	-	TRBJ1-4	-	CASSAQGTNEKLFF	TGTGCCAGCAGCGCACAGGGAACTAATGAAAAACTGTTTTTT
TRBV27	-	TRBJ2-7	TRBD1	CASSLGLQGKSYEQYF	TGTGCCAGCAGTTTAGGCCTACAGGGGAAGTCCTACGAGCAGTACTTC
TRBV19	-	TRBJ1-6	-	CASTPRSAGTYNSPLHF	TGTGCCAGTACTCCGAGGTCGGCCGGGACATATAATTCACCCCTCCACTTT
TRBV18	-	TRBJ2-5	-	CASSPGAAQETQYF	TGTGCCAGCTCACCAGGGGCAGCCCAAGAGACCCAGTACTTC
TRBV11-2	-	TRBJ1-5	-	CASSFSEAEPQHF	TGTGCCAGCAGCTTTAGTGAAGCGGAGCCCCAGCATTTT
TRBV10-3	-	TRBJ1-5	-	CAISAGAGNQPQHF	TGTGCCATCAGCGCAGGGGCCGGCAATCAGCCCCAGCATTTT
TRBV6-5	-	TRBJ2-7	-	CASSYELNSPSYEQYF	TGTGCCAGCAGTTACGAGCTAAACAGTCCCTCCTACGAGCAGTACTTC
TRBV7-2	-	TRBJ1-2	-	CASSFQQNYGYTF	TGTGCCAGCAGCTTTCAACAAAACTATGGCTACACCTTC
TRBV27	-	TRBJ1-6	TRBD1	CASSRYPGQHNSPLHF	TGTGCCAGCAGTCGTTATCCGGGACAGCATAATTCACCCCTCCACTTT
TRBV4-3	-	TRBJ1-2	-	CASSQGSTAGGYGYTF	TGCGCCAGCAGCCAAGGCTCCACAGCCGGTGGCTATGGCTACACCTTC
TRBV7-8	-	TRBJ1-4	-	CASSASTSPGEKLFF	TGTGCCAGCAGCGCTTCGACCTCGCCGGGGGAAAAACTGTTTTTT
TRBV7-8	-	TRBJ2-5	TRBD2	CASSLVGLAVQETQYF	TGTGCCAGCAGCTTAGTGGGACTAGCGGTCCAAGAGACCCAGTACTTC
TRBV6-2/TRBV6-3	-	TRBJ1-5	-	CASSETGVSNQPQHF	TGTGCCAGCAGTGAGACGGGAGTCAGCAATCAGCCCCAGCATTTT
TRBV11-3	-	TRBJ2-2	TRBD2	CASSLRVAGENTGELFF	TGTGCCAGCAGCTTACGAGTAGCGGGGGAGAACACCGGGGAGCTGTTTTTT
TRBV18	-	TRBJ2-1	-	CASSRGFDRYNEQFF	TGTGCCAGCTCACGTGGCTTTGACAGGTACAATGAGCAGTTCTTC